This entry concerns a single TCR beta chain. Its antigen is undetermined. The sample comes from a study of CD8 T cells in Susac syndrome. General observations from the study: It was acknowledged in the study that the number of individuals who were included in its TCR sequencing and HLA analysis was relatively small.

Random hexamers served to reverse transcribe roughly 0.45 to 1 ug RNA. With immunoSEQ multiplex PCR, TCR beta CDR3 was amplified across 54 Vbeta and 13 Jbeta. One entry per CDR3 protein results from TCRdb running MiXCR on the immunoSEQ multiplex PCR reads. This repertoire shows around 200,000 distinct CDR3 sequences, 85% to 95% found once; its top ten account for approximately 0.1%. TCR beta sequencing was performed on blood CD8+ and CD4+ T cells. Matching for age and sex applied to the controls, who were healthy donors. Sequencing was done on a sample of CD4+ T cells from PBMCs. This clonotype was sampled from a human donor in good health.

In nucleotides, the CDR3 is TGCAGCGTTGGCTCGAGCTCCTACAATGAGCAGTTCTTC. Translating gives CSVGSSSYNEQFF. The chain links TRBV29-1 to TRBJ2-1, with unresolved D. The germline V and J ends were trimmed by 4 bases and 0 bases, with 7 bases remaining between them. This CDR3 region has 13 residues. Per germline, CDR1 SQVTM and CDR2 ANQGSEA.